The source of this TCR beta chain is a study of Graves' ophthalmopathy and Graves' hyperthyroidism. On the study more broadly: Hyperthyroidism showing no ophthalmopathy within 18 months of follow-up was stable.

The sample holds many counts of this clonotype. The hyperthyroidism patients, aged 18 to 65, had been newly diagnosed, with under 2 months' duration. Looked up from germline, CDR1 is DFQATT and CDR2 is SNEGSKA (reference sequence). The CDR3 covers 14 residues. V was clipped by 6 bases and J by 1 base; unmatched bases: 8. From RNA, the CDR3 regions of TCR beta chains were amplified and sequenced. Scientists carried out first-round RT-PCR using HTBI primers and then a second-round multiplex PCR. Using its own MiXCR run on the multiplex PCR reads, TCRdb lists one record per CDR3 protein. The table has about 1.1 million distinct CDR3 sequences, about 38% seen once; the top ten hold around 10%.

The chain couples TRBV20-1 to TRBJ1-2, with TRBD1 identical over 7 bases. The sample taken for sequencing was peripheral blood or thyroid tissue (not recorded which). This TCR was recovered from an adult man with Graves' hyperthyroidism. For the CDR3, the DNA is TGCAGTGCACCTGGGGGGACAGATAACTATGGCTACACCTTC. Encoded protein: CSAPGGTDNYGYTF.